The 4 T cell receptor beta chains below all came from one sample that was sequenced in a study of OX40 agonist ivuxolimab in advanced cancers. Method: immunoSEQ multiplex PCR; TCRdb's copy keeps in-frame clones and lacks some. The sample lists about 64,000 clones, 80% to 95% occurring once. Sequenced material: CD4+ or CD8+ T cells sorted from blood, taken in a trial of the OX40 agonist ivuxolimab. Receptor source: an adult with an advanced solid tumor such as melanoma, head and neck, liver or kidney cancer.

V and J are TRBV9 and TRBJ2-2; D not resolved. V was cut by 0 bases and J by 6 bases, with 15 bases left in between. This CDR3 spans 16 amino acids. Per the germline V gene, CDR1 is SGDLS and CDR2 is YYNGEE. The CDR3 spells CASSVATSNPPGELFF. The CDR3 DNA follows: TGTGCCAGCAGCGTAGCTACTTCCAACCCACCCGGGGAGCTGTTTTTT.

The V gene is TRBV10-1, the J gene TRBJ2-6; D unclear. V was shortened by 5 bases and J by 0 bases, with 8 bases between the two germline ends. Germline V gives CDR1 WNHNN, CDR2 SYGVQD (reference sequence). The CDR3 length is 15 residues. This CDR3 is CASSSQTSGANVLTF. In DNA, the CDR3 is TGCGCCAGCAGTAGTCAGACCTCTGGGGCCAACGTCCTGACTTTC.

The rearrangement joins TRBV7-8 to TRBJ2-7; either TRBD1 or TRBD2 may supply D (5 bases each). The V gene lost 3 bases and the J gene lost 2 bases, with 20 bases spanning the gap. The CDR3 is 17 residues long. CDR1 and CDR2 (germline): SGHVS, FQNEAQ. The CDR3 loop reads CASSFRDPGLLTYEQYF. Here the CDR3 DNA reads TGTGCCAGCAGCTTCAGGGACCCGGGGCTCCTTACCTACGAGCAGTACTTC.

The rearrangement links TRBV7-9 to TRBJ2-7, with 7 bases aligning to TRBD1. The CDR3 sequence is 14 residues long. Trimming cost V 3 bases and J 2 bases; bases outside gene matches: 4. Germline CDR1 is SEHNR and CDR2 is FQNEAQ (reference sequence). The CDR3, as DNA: TGTGCCAGCAGCTTCAGACAGGGCCCCTACGAGCAGTACTTC. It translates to CASSFRQGPYEQYF.